This is a list of T cell receptor beta chains from one sample in a study of blood T cell repertoires in COVID-19. Assay: immunoSEQ multiplex PCR; the TCRdb copy retains only in-frame clones and omits some. The table has fewer than 250,000 clones, 80% seen once. Sequencing was performed on PBMCs or T cells enriched from blood (not recorded which). Receptors originate from a woman in her thirties or forties with acute COVID-19. Each CDR3 is given with its conserved first and last residue. The order of the fields is J gene, clone size, V gene, CDR3 length, D gene, CDR3 protein, CDR3 DNA. A D gene is named only where the DNA matches it firmly. Part of the rows lack a size; the others show once, few, many or a class for expanded clones.

J: TRBJ2-7; size: -; V: TRBV5-5; length: 17; D: -; CDR3: CASSNSPLNRERGEQYF; DNA: TGTGCCAGCAGCAATTCCCCTCTGAACAGGGAAAGGGGCGAGCAGTACTTC
J: TRBJ1-2; size: -; V: TRBV29-1; length: 13; D: -; CDR3: CSAEEAGLYGYTF; DNA: TGCAGCGCCGAAGAAGCGGGGCTATATGGCTACACCTTC
J: TRBJ2-2; size: -; V: TRBV6-5; length: 14; D: -; CDR3: CASSYIRGPGELFF; DNA: TGTGCCAGCAGTTATATCAGGGGTCCCGGGGAGCTGTTTTTT
J: TRBJ1-3; size: -; V: TRBV7-9; length: 13; D: -; CDR3: CASSLDTRDTIYF; DNA: TGTGCCAGCAGCTTAGATACCAGGGACACCATATATTTT
J: TRBJ1-2; size: -; V: TRBV7-3; length: 13; D: TRBD1; CDR3: CASSLGGGGGYTF; DNA: TGTGCCAGCAGCTTAGGAGGGGGCGGCGGCTACACCTTC
J: TRBJ1-1; size: -; V: TRBV27; length: 13; D: TRBD1; CDR3: CASSFRQGPEAFF; DNA: TGTGCCAGCAGTTTTCGACAGGGTCCTGAAGCTTTCTTT
J: TRBJ2-4; size: -; V: TRBV4-2; length: 17; D: -; CDR3: CASSQFSGDLAKNIQYF; DNA: TGTGCCAGCAGCCAATTCTCGGGGGATTTGGCCAAAAACATTCAGTACTTC
J: TRBJ2-7; size: -; V: TRBV30; length: 13; D: -; CDR3: CAWKGDGFYEQYF; DNA: TGTGCCTGGAAGGGGGACGGTTTTTACGAGCAGTACTTC
J: TRBJ1-4; size: -; V: TRBV28; length: 16; D: TRBD1; CDR3: CASSLWGQGANEKLFF; DNA: TGTGCCAGCAGTTTATGGGGACAGGGAGCTAATGAAAAACTGTTTTTT
J: TRBJ1-2; size: few; V: TRBV28; length: 11; D: -; CDR3: CASWDIYGYTF; DNA: TGTGCCAGCTGGGACATCTATGGCTACACCTTC
J: TRBJ2-5; size: -; V: TRBV7-6; length: 14; D: -; CDR3: CASSLEGGGGTQYF; DNA: TGTGCCAGCAGCTTAGAAGGCGGCGGCGGGACCCAGTACTTC
J: TRBJ1-1; size: -; V: TRBV3-1/TRBV3-2; length: 14; D: -; CDR3: CASSPIGSGVAAFF; DNA: TGTGCCAGCAGCCCGATTGGGTCAGGGGTCGCGGCTTTCTTT
J: TRBJ1-2; size: -; V: TRBV6-5; length: 14; D: -; CDR3: CASSYLDRSYGYTF; DNA: TGTGCCAGCAGTTACCTCGACAGAAGCTATGGCTACACCTTC
J: TRBJ2-2; size: -; V: TRBV3-1/TRBV3-2; length: 15; D: -; CDR3: CASSYQLQGSGELFF; DNA: TGTGCCAGCAGCTATCAACTACAGGGCTCCGGGGAGCTGTTTTTT
J: TRBJ1-5; size: -; V: TRBV28; length: 17; D: TRBD1; CDR3: CASSLWAGQGSNQPQHF; DNA: TGTGCCAGCAGTTTATGGGCGGGACAGGGTAGCAATCAGCCCCAGCATTTT
J: TRBJ2-5; size: -; V: TRBV5-1; length: 15; D: TRBD1; CDR3: CASSSGQGSQETQYF; DNA: TGCGCCAGCAGTAGCGGACAGGGATCCCAAGAGACCCAGTACTTC
J: TRBJ1-6; size: -; V: TRBV4-3; length: 16; D: TRBD1; CDR3: CASSRSRDRAKGPLHF; DNA: TGCGCCAGCAGCCGCTCTCGGGACAGGGCAAAAGGACCCCTCCACTTT
J: TRBJ2-1; size: -; V: TRBV20-1; length: 14; D: -; CDR3: CSASGLANYNEQFF; DNA: TGCAGTGCTAGTGGGTTAGCGAATTACAATGAGCAGTTCTTC
J: TRBJ1-1; size: -; V: TRBV6-6; length: 17; D: -; CDR3: CASSRLLLARMNTEAFF; DNA: TGTGCCAGCAGTCGATTACTATTGGCCCGAATGAACACTGAAGCTTTCTTT
J: TRBJ1-4; size: -; V: TRBV13; length: 15; D: TRBD1; CDR3: CASSLTGGPNEKLFF; DNA: TGTGCCAGCAGCTTGACAGGGGGCCCTAATGAAAAACTGTTTTTT
J: TRBJ1-4; size: -; V: TRBV30; length: 13; D: -; CDR3: CAWTPGVDEKLFF; DNA: TGTGCCTGGACCCCCGGGGTGGATGAAAAACTGTTTTTT
J: TRBJ1-1; size: -; V: TRBV30; length: 13; D: -; CDR3: CAWSRQGNTEAFF; DNA: TGTGCCTGGAGTCGCCAGGGGAACACTGAAGCTTTCTTT
J: TRBJ1-5; size: few; V: TRBV10-3; length: 16; D: TRBD1; CDR3: CAISDSDRGNRQPQHF; DNA: TGTGCCATCAGTGATTCGGACAGGGGAAATAGGCAGCCCCAGCATTTT
J: TRBJ1-2; size: -; V: TRBV11-2; length: 15; D: TRBD1; CDR3: CASSHGTGDNYGYTF; DNA: TGTGCCAGCAGCCACGGGACAGGGGATAACTATGGCTACACCTTC
J: TRBJ1-4; size: -; V: TRBV19; length: 15; D: TRBD1; CDR3: CASSGAGTANEKLFF; DNA: TGTGCCAGTAGTGGGGCCGGGACAGCTAATGAAAAACTGTTTTTT
J: TRBJ1-2; size: few; V: TRBV10-3; length: 15; D: TRBD1; CDR3: CAISAPQDRGNGYTF; DNA: TGTGCCATCAGTGCGCCACAAGACAGGGGGAATGGCTACACCTTC
J: TRBJ1-5; size: -; V: TRBV6-5; length: 14; D: -; CDR3: CASSYQGLGQPQHF; DNA: TGTGCCAGCAGTTACCAGGGATTGGGCCAGCCCCAGCATTTT
J: TRBJ1-2; size: -; V: TRBV29-1; length: 13; D: TRBD1; CDR3: CSVVNRGVDGYTF; DNA: TGCAGCGTTGTAAACAGGGGAGTAGATGGCTACACCTTC
J: TRBJ1-2; size: -; V: TRBV6-5; length: 15; D: -; CDR3: CASTLTVGSVYGYTF; DNA: TGTGCCAGCACCCTCACCGTGGGGAGTGTCTATGGCTACACCTTC
J: TRBJ1-2; size: -; V: TRBV18; length: 15; D: -; CDR3: CASSPPNSPGHGYTF; DNA: TGTGCCAGCTCACCACCGAACTCACCGGGTCATGGCTACACCTTC
J: TRBJ1-2; size: -; V: TRBV11-2; length: 12; D: -; CDR3: CASSLDLYGYTF; DNA: TGTGCCAGCAGCTTAGACTTGTATGGCTACACCTTC
J: TRBJ2-2; size: -; V: TRBV5-4; length: 16; D: TRBD1; CDR3: CASSVYRGRVTGELFF; DNA: TGTGCCAGCAGCGTTTACAGGGGGCGGGTCACCGGGGAGCTGTTTTTT
J: TRBJ2-1; size: -; V: TRBV30; length: 14; D: -; CDR3: CAWSLRSSYNEQFF; DNA: TGTGCCTGGAGTCTCAGAAGCTCCTACAATGAGCAGTTCTTC
J: TRBJ1-4; size: -; V: TRBV19; length: 14; D: TRBD1; CDR3: CASSPTGTNEKLFF; DNA: TGTGCCAGTAGCCCGACAGGGACTAATGAAAAACTGTTTTTT
J: TRBJ1-1; size: -; V: TRBV2; length: 14; D: TRBD1; CDR3: CASSILTGWTEAFF; DNA: TGTGCCAGCAGTATATTGACAGGGTGGACTGAAGCTTTCTTT
J: TRBJ1-4; size: -; V: TRBV6-1; length: 14; D: -; CDR3: CASSERGGNEKLFF; DNA: TGTGCCAGCAGTGAACGGGGGGGCAATGAAAAACTGTTTTTT
J: TRBJ2-6; size: once; V: TRBV4-1; length: 16; D: -; CDR3: CASSQDRQAGANVLTF; DNA: TGCGCCAGCAGCCAAGATCGGCAGGCTGGGGCCAACGTCCTGACTTTC
J: TRBJ2-1; size: -; V: TRBV6-4; length: 16; D: TRBD2; CDR3: CASRLQPGGRGNEQFF; DNA: TGTGCCAGCAGGCTACAGCCAGGCGGGAGGGGTAATGAGCAGTTCTTC
J: TRBJ1-1; size: few; V: TRBV15; length: 14; D: -; CDR3: CATSRAGNRVKAFF; DNA: TGTGCCACCAGCAGAGCTGGCAACAGGGTCAAAGCTTTCTTT
J: TRBJ1-2; size: -; V: TRBV19; length: 13; D: TRBD1; CDR3: CASSNRGPYGYTF; DNA: TGTGCCAGTAGTAACAGGGGGCCTTATGGCTACACCTTC
J: TRBJ2-7; size: -; V: TRBV7-9; length: 14; D: -; CDR3: CASSPQQGSYEQYF; DNA: TGTGCCAGCAGCCCCCAACAGGGCTCCTACGAGCAGTACTTC
J: TRBJ2-3; size: -; V: TRBV7-2; length: 17; D: TRBD2; CDR3: CASSSRSGATSTDTQYF; DNA: TGTGCCAGCAGCTCCAGGAGCGGGGCAACTAGCACAGATACGCAGTATTTT
J: TRBJ2-2; size: -; V: TRBV10-3; length: 16; D: TRBD1; CDR3: CAISRTGPANTGELFF; DNA: TGTGCCATCAGTCGGACAGGGCCCGCGAACACCGGGGAGCTGTTTTTT
J: TRBJ1-1; size: -; V: TRBV29-1; length: 12; D: -; CDR3: CSVAGSNTEAFF; DNA: TGCAGCGTCGCCGGGTCGAACACTGAAGCTTTCTTT
J: TRBJ2-1; size: -; V: TRBV5-1; length: 24; D: TRBD2; CDR3: CASSSTPIRTGTSGGKRLGNEQFF; DNA: TGCGCCAGCAGCTCAACCCCCATCCGGACCGGGACTAGCGGGGGAAAACGCCTCGGGAATGAGCAGTTCTTC
J: TRBJ2-1; size: few; V: TRBV27; length: 14; D: -; CDR3: CASSLDGLNNEQFF; DNA: TGTGCCAGCAGTTTAGACGGACTAAACAATGAGCAGTTCTTC